Below, 31 T cell receptor beta chains from the same sample are listed, as sequenced in a study of blood T cell repertoires in COVID-19. The method was immunoSEQ multiplex PCR; TCRdb's version includes in-frame clones alone and lacks a portion of them. The profile shows 80,000 to 100,000 clones, approximately 90% of them singletons. The sample was peripheral blood. Source of these receptors: a man between 60 and 70 years old with acute or convalescent COVID-19.

This clone has only one observation. This rearrangement joins TRBV7-9 to TRBJ1-3; possible D gene TRBD1, 6 bases. V shed 1 base and J shed 4 bases, with 14 bases lying between them. The CDR3 consists of 16 residues. Per the germline V gene, CDR1 is SEHNR and CDR2 is FQNEAQ (reference sequence). The DNA of the CDR3 is TGTGCCAGCAGCTTAGTACCTGGACAGCGGGGAAACACCATATATTTT. The encoded protein is CASSLVPGQRGNTIYF.

The chain joins TRBV7-8 to TRBJ1-5, with D hard to call. The CDR3 loop spans 17 amino acids. V shed 0 bases and J shed 3 bases, with 15 bases lying between them. Looked up from germline, CDR1 is SGHVS and CDR2 is FQNEAQ. The CDR3 bases are TGTGCCAGCAGCTTAGCGAGGTCGGATACAATCAATCAGCCCCAGCATTTT. It translates to CASSLARSDTINQPQHF.

The chain carries TRBV18 and TRBJ1-2; 11 bases agree with TRBD1. The V and J ends lost 5 bases and 3 bases, in that order; junction bases with no gene match: 5. Germline loops: CDR1 KGHSH, CDR2 LQKENI. CDR3 size: 15 residues. The CDR3 bases are TGTGCCAGCTCAACAAGGACAGGGGGCGACTATGGCTACACCTTC. Its translation: CASSTRTGGDYGYTF.

This clone was seen once. J is TRBJ1-4 and V is TRBV2, with 11 bases identical to TRBD1. In germline, CDR1 is SNHLY, CDR2 FYNNEI. The length of the CDR3 is 15 residues. V dropped 7 bases and J dropped 2; count of bases not matched to a gene: 3. Written as DNA, the CDR3 is TGTGCCAGCACCGGACAGGGGGCGACTAATGAAAAACTGTTTTTT. It translates to CASTGQGATNEKLFF.

This chain connects TRBV11-2 to TRBJ1-2; D is undetermined. V was clipped by 1 base and J by 4 bases, with 19 bases between them. Germline CDR1 and CDR2: SGHAT and FQNNGV. CDR3 length equals 17 residues. This CDR3 reads CASSLVWPQGSGYGYTF. CDR3 in DNA: TGTGCCAGCAGCTTAGTTTGGCCGCAAGGGAGCGGCTATGGCTACACCTTC.

This chain uses TRBV6-2 or TRBV6-3 with TRBJ1-2, with 9 bases aligning to TRBD1. Germline values: CDR1 MNHEY, CDR2 SVGEGT. Trimming took 0 bases from V and 10 from J; bases not matched to a gene: 6. This CDR3 has 14 residues. CDR3 sequence: CASSYSWTGAAYTF. The DNA for the CDR3 is TGTGCCAGCAGTTACTCCTGGACAGGGGCTGCCTACACCTTC.

J is TRBJ1-5 and V is TRBV28; D remains ambiguous. This CDR3 comprises 15 residues. In germline, CDR1 is MDHEN, CDR2 SYDVKM. The V gene lost 2 bases and the J gene lost 4 bases, with 12 bases spanning the gap. CDR3 sequence (DNA): TGTGCCAGCAGTTTAGGCAAGAGGAGGAATCAGCCCCAGCATTTT. Protein: CASSLGKRRNQPQHF.

This chain uses TRBV19 with TRBJ1-1, with 9 nucleotides matching TRBD1. Germline CDR1 LNHDA, CDR2 SQIVND (reference sequence). The CDR3 is made up of 15 amino acids. With V trimmed by 3 bases and J by 2 bases, 4 bases remained unmatched. The CDR3 sequence: CASSIWGQGNTEAFF. The CDR3 DNA is TGTGCCAGTAGTATCTGGGGACAGGGTAACACTGAAGCTTTCTTT.

The CDR3 reads CASRLGTGNEQYF. The CDR3 DNA follows: TGTGCCAGCAGACTGGGGACAGGGAACGAGCAGTACTTC. This chain connects TRBV5-4 to TRBJ2-7, with TRBD1 identical over 9 bases. There are 13 residues in the CDR3. Per germline, CDR1 SGHNT and CDR2 YYREEE (reference sequence). The V gene end was trimmed by 5 bases and the J gene end by 5 bases; junction bases not matched to a gene: 5.

The DNA for the CDR3 is TGTGCCAGCAGCTTAGGGGGACGGCTGGGAGGAAAACTGTTTTTT. It is translated as CASSLGGRLGGKLFF. This chain joins TRBV7-8 and TRBJ1-4, with D possibly being TRBD1 (5 bases). The CDR3 extends over 15 amino acids. Germline loops: CDR1 SGHVS, CDR2 FQNEAQ. The ends were cut back, 1 base at V and 10 bases at J, with 16 bases in the middle.

The gene calls are TRBV5-1 and TRBJ2-1; 11 positions agree with TRBD2. Germline trimming cut 4 bases from V and 3 bases from J; bases unmatched to any gene: 6. Germline CDR1 SGHRS, CDR2 YFSETQ. This CDR3 contains 16 residues. CDR3 coding DNA: TGCGCCAGCAGCCCCCGACTAGCGGGGAGCTACAATGAGCAGTTCTTC. This gives the protein CASSPRLAGSYNEQFF.

This sequence joins TRBV6-4 and TRBJ1-5; 9 nucleotides match TRBD1. After removal of 0 bases from V and 0 bases from J, the junction contained 9 bases not matched to a gene. Germline V gene lookup returns CDR1 MRHNA and CDR2 SNTAGT. The CDR3 covers 19 residues. As DNA, the CDR3 is TGTGCCAGCAGTGACTCGGGACAGGGAAGTGAGGCTAGCAATCAGCCCCAGCATTTT. Encoded protein: CASSDSGQGSEASNQPQHF.

The V gene is TRBV4-1, the J gene TRBJ2-2; perhaps TRBD1 as D (7 bases). The CDR3 covers 15 residues. The germline gives CDR1 MGHRA, CDR2 YSYEKL. Trimming cost V 4 bases and J 6 bases, with 15 bases left between them. The CDR3: CASSLPTGRSGELFF. In DNA form, the CDR3 reads TGCGCCAGCAGCCTGCCGACAGGGAGGTCCGGGGAGCTGTTTTTT.

This chain joins TRBV7-9 and TRBJ2-2; TRBD2 agrees at 8 bases. CDR1 and CDR2 (germline): SEHNR, FQNEAQ (reference sequence). The CDR3 loop spans 16 amino acids. V lost 7 bases and J lost 4; bases outside the gene matches: 11. The DNA for the CDR3 is TGTGCCAGCATCCAAGCCGGGACTAGGGTCACCGGGGAGCTGTTTTTT. Translated: CASIQAGTRVTGELFF.

The chain uses TRBV18 and TRBJ1-2; 8 positions match TRBD1. The germline V gene encodes CDR1 KGHSH and CDR2 LQKENI. Trimming at V came to 2 bases and at J to 2 bases, leaving 4 bases not matched to a gene. CDR3 length: 15 residues. The CDR3, as DNA: TGTGCCAGCTCACCAGCCAGGGGGCTCAACTATGGCTACACCTTC. This codes for CASSPARGLNYGYTF.

The gene calls are TRBV7-9 and TRBJ1-1, with D maybe TRBD1 (5 bases). V lost 5 bases, J lost 5 bases, and 15 bases lay in between. Germline loops: CDR1 SEHNR, CDR2 FQNEAQ (reference sequence). The CDR3 is 14 amino acids. CDR3 DNA: TGTGCCAGCAGCATCCAGGGATTGGGGACTGAAGCTTTCTTT. It is translated as CASSIQGLGTEAFF. The full variable domain, rest sourced from reference TRBV7-9 and TRBJ1-1, is DTGVSQNPRHKITKRGQNVTFRCDPISEHNRLYWYRQTLGQGPEFLTYFQNEAQLEKSRLLSDRFSAERPKGSFSTLEIQRTEQGDSAMYLCASSIQGLGTEAFFGQGTRLTVV.

The rearrangement joins TRBV12-5 to TRBJ2-2; D is possibly TRBD1 (6 bases). The germline V gene has CDR1 LGHNT and CDR2 FRNRAP. Trimming left V 1 base short and J 5 bases short, with 11 bases between. CDR3 length: 15 residues. The DNA of the CDR3 is TGTGCTAGTGGTTTGGGGCAGGGGATGACCGGGGAGCTGTTTTTT. Amino acids: CASGLGQGMTGELFF.

The chain carries TRBV13 and TRBJ2-1, with TRBD1 matching 8 bases. V shed 5 bases and J 4 bases; nucleotides not matched to a gene: 4. The CDR3 extends over 14 amino acids. The germline V gene encodes CDR1 PRHDT and CDR2 FYEKMQ (reference sequence). CDR3 sequence (DNA): TGTGCCAGCAGCGCCCGGGACAGGTACAATGAGCAGTTCTTC. Translated, it gives CASSARDRYNEQFF.

This sequence joins TRBV7-8 and TRBJ1-3, with 8 bases matching TRBD1. Germline V lookup: CDR1 SGHVS, CDR2 FQNEAQ. The trim removed 5 bases at V and 1 base at J, leaving 13 bases unmatched. The CDR3 length is 18 residues. DNA of the CDR3: TGTGCCAGCAGCCCGATGACTTGGACAGGGAAATCTGGAAACACCATATATTTT. Encoded protein: CASSPMTWTGKSGNTIYF.

The chain links TRBV7-9 to TRBJ1-1; the match to TRBD1 covers 7 bases. Per the germline V gene, CDR1 is SEHNR and CDR2 is FQNEAQ (reference sequence). The J segment lost 8 bases and the V segment lost 2 bases, leaving 11 bases of the junction unmatched. The CDR3 extends over 15 amino acids. The CDR3, as DNA: TGTGCCAGCAGCTTATCGGACAGGCCCTCTCTAGAAGCTTTCTTT. Translated, it gives CASSLSDRPSLEAFF.

Points on this clone: At the DNA level, this CDR3 is encoded by other sequences in the same sample as well. The chain carries TRBV18 and TRBJ1-5; 8 bases are a match to TRBD1. CDR3 size: 13 residues. Germline V CDR1 and CDR2: KGHSH, LQKENI. V dropped 6 bases and J dropped 2; count of bases not matched to a gene: 0. This chain's CDR3 is CASSTGGNQPQHF. The CDR3 nucleotides read TGTGCCAGCTCGACAGGGGGCAATCAGCCCCAGCATTTT.

This clone has a single count. This chain links TRBV13 with TRBJ1-6; D unresolved. Germline CDR1 is PRHDT and CDR2 is FYEKMQ (reference sequence). Deletions cut 0 bases from V and 6 bases from J, with 6 bases between. This CDR3 comprises 14 residues. The CDR3 spells CASSLGQLNSPLHF. The CDR3 DNA sequence: TGTGCCAGCAGCTTAGGACAGCTTAATTCACCCCTCCACTTT.

The chain employs TRBV5-1 and TRBJ1-2, with D possibly matching TRBD1 (5 bases). The CDR3 is made up of 12 amino acids. CDR1 is SGHRS, CDR2 YFSETQ, per germline. Trimming shortened V by 0 bases and J by 6 bases, and 6 bases separated the two germline ends. CDR3 sequence (DNA): TGCGCCAGCAGCTTGGAGGGGAATGGCTACACCTTC. Translating it yields CASSLEGNGYTF.

This chain uses TRBV3-1 (or the pseudogene TRBV3-2) with TRBJ1-1; no reliable D call. Germline-derived CDR1 and CDR2 are LGHDT and YNNKEL (reference sequence). The CDR3 is made up of 14 amino acids. V was shortened by 2 bases and J by 6 bases, with 13 bases between the two germline ends. The CDR3 DNA is TGTGCCAGCAGCCAAAGAGGGCAGTACGCTGAAGCTTTCTTT. Protein product: CASSQRGQYAEAFF.

The CDR3 loop is CATSRGDRASNQPQHF. CDR3 DNA: TGTGCCACCAGCAGAGGAGACAGGGCTAGCAATCAGCCCCAGCATTTT. The chain carries TRBV15 and TRBJ1-5, with 7 bases fitting TRBD1. The CDR3 is 16 amino acids. Germline V CDR1 and CDR2: LNHNV, YYDKDF (reference sequence). The ends lost 1 base at V and 0 bases at J; junction bases unmatched: 3.

This chain uses TRBV27 with TRBJ1-1; 7 bases agree with TRBD1. V lost 4 bases, J lost 2 bases, and 4 bases stayed unmatched. The CDR3 totals 14 residues. The germline CDR1 and CDR2 sequences are MNHEY and SMNVEV (reference sequence). CDR3: CASSWGTANTEAFF. In DNA form, the CDR3 reads TGTGCCAGCAGTTGGGGGACAGCTAACACTGAAGCTTTCTTT.

The J gene is TRBJ1-1, the V gene TRBV19; tentatively, D is TRBD1 (6 bases). This CDR3 has 15 amino acids. V was shortened by 7 bases and J by 4 bases, with 19 bases between the two germline ends. From germline, CDR1 is LNHDA and CDR2 SQIVND (reference sequence). CDR3 amino acids: CASTPRQGMVTEAFF. The DNA of the CDR3 is TGTGCCAGTACCCCGAGGCAGGGGATGGTCACTGAAGCTTTCTTT. Full variable domain (outside the CDR3, taken from reference TRBV19 and TRBJ1-1): DGGITQSPKYLFRKEGQNVTLSCEQNLNHDAMYWYRQDPGQGLRLIYYSQIVNDFQKGDIAEGYSVSREKKESFPLTVTSAQKNPTAFYLCASTPRQGMVTEAFFGQGTRLTVV.

The J gene is TRBJ1-2, the V gene TRBV6-5; the match to TRBD1 covers 10 bases. With 6 bases clipped from V and 3 bases from J, the junction kept 7 bases outside the gene matches. The CDR3 is 15 residues long. Germline CDR1 reads MNHEY; CDR2 reads SVGAGI. CDR3 DNA: TGTGCCAGCAGCCTTCGGACAGGGGGATACTATGGCTACACCTTC. Residues: CASSLRTGGYYGYTF.

The V and J genes are TRBV5-1 and TRBJ1-2; D is uncertain. This CDR3 is built from 13 residues. Looked up from germline, CDR1 is SGHRS and CDR2 is YFSETQ. The V end lost 7 bases, the J end lost 4 bases, and 14 bases lay between the germline ends. The CDR3 here is CASVTTTGYGYTF. The CDR3 DNA is TGCGCCAGCGTAACCACCACGGGCTATGGCTACACCTTC.

The V call is TRBV28, the J call TRBJ2-7; 8 bases are a match to TRBD1. The V gene's germline CDR1 is MDHEN and CDR2 SYDVKM. The CDR3 contains 13 residues. Trimming at V came to 11 bases and at J to 4 bases, leaving 10 bases not matched to a gene. CDR3 sequence reads: CASGKGQAYEQYF. Written as DNA, the CDR3 is TGTGCCTCAGGGAAGGGACAGGCTTACGAGCAGTACTTC.

The chain couples TRBV18 to TRBJ2-1, with D perhaps matching TRBD1 (6 bases). V shed 10 bases and J shed 8 bases, with 15 bases lying between them. In germline, CDR1 is KGHSH, CDR2 LQKENI. This CDR3 is built from 12 residues. The CDR3 region is CATQQGGDEQFF. The DNA for the CDR3 is TGTGCCACCCAACAGGGCGGAGATGAGCAGTTCTTC.